These 25 T cell receptor beta chains came from one sample sequenced in a study of shared clonotypes between healthy human individuals. Sequencing was performed with immunoSEQ multiplex PCR; in TCRdb, only in-frame clones are kept and a portion is missing. The table has about 2 million clones, about 94% seen once. Cells designated naive CD8 were CD45RO-negative and were positively selected for CCR7, with terminally differentiated effector memory CD45RA+ cells excluded. The sequencing sample was made of naive CD8+ T cells sorted from blood. The receptors here all came from a man aged 18 to 29 in good health.

The genes are TRBV19 and TRBJ2-1; 7 nucleotides agree with TRBD2. The V gene end was trimmed by 4 bases and the J gene end by 6 bases; junction bases not matched to a gene: 6. CDR1 and CDR2 from the germline V gene are LNHDA and SQIVND (reference sequence). CDR3 length: 14 amino acids. The CDR3 coding sequence is TGTGCCAGTAGTAGGTATGGACTAGGCAATGAGCAGTTCTTC. Its protein product is CASSRYGLGNEQFF.

The rearrangement joins TRBV19 to TRBJ2-7; TRBD2 aligns across 10 bases. The CDR3 covers 20 residues. V shed 3 bases, J shed 2 bases, and the junction held 19 bases outside the gene matches. Germline-derived CDR1 and CDR2 are LNHDA and SQIVND (reference sequence). The CDR3 spells CASSIAQGGLAGEPAYEQYF. DNA of the CDR3: TGTGCCAGTAGTATCGCACAAGGGGGGCTAGCGGGAGAGCCGGCCTACGAGCAGTACTTC.

Regarding this clone: Within the sample, other DNA sequences also encode this same CDR3. The chain recombines TRBV27 with TRBJ2-1, with D perhaps matching TRBD2 (5 bases). The germline CDR1 and CDR2 sequences are MNHEY and SMNVEV (reference sequence). The CDR3 totals 12 residues. V dropped 4 bases and J dropped 5 bases, with 6 bases sitting between them. This chain's CDR3 is CASSWGDNEQFF. In DNA, the CDR3 is TGTGCCAGCAGTTGGGGAGACAATGAGCAGTTCTTC.

With regard to this clone: The sample holds other DNA sequences that translate to the same CDR3. The chain joins TRBV2 to TRBJ1-5; TRBD1 is a possible D gene (6 bases). The CDR3 is 12 residues long. Germline assignment: CDR1 SNHLY and CDR2 FYNNEI. Between the trimmed V and J ends, which lost 5 bases and 4 bases, there was a span of 6 bases. CDR3 in DNA: TGTGCCAGCAGTACAGGGAATCAGCCCCAGCATTTT. It codes for CASSTGNQPQHF.

The V call is TRBV7-9, the J call TRBJ2-1; TRBD2 might be the D (6 bases). The ends were cut back, 4 bases at V and 8 bases at J, with 21 bases in the middle. CDR3 size: 16 residues. Germline V gene sequence: CDR1 SEHNR, CDR2 FQNEAQ (reference sequence). Written as DNA, the CDR3 is TGTGCCAGCAGCTCCCTAAGCGTAGCGTCTAGCGATGAGCAGTTCTTC. Translation gives CASSSLSVASSDEQFF.

V usage is TRBV9 and J usage is TRBJ2-1, with 7 nucleotides matching TRBD1. The CDR3 extends over 14 amino acids. Germline V CDR1 and CDR2: SGDLS, YYNGEE. V gave up 0 bases and J gave up 8 bases; unmatched junction bases: 5. This CDR3 is CASSVGGGLDEQFF. CDR3 nucleotide sequence: TGTGCCAGCAGCGTAGGAGGGGGCCTCGATGAGCAGTTCTTC.

The gene calls are TRBV21-1 and TRBJ1-2; the table's D call, TRBD1, was not checked against the DNA. TRBV21-1 is deemed a pseudogene. There are 14 residues in the CDR3. CDR3 DNA: TGTGCCAGCAGCAAACGTATTCGGGACACTGGCTACACCTTC. This translates into CASSKRIRDTGYTF.

Of note for this clone: Other DNA sequences of this sample code for an identical CDR3. The chain links TRBV29-1 to TRBJ2-3; D gene unclear. The CDR3 runs to 13 residues. Trimming cost V 3 bases and J 0 bases, with 7 bases left between them. Germline V gene sequence: CDR1 SQVTM, CDR2 ANQGSEA. CDR3 sequence: CSVDLGSTDTQYF. The CDR3 DNA follows: TGCAGCGTTGATCTAGGGAGCACAGATACGCAGTATTTT.

The rearrangement links TRBV5-1 to TRBJ2-7, with 7 bases lining up with TRBD1. With V trimmed by 3 bases and J by 2 bases, 8 bases remained unmatched. CDR1 is SGHRS and CDR2 is YFSETQ in the germline V gene. The CDR3 covers 15 residues. The CDR3 DNA is TGCGCCAGCAGCTCGAACCGGGACAGCACCTACGAGCAGTACTTC. This encodes CASSSNRDSTYEQYF.

The V gene is TRBV9, the J gene TRBJ2-1; 10 bases are shared with TRBD2. Trimming at V came to 4 bases and at J to 12 bases, leaving 10 bases not matched to a gene. CDR1 and CDR2 from the germline V gene are SGDLS and YYNGEE. The CDR3 runs 14 residues. CDR3 sequence: CASSLGSGRAMQFF. CDR3 coding DNA: TGTGCCAGCAGCTTGGGGAGCGGGAGGGCCATGCAGTTCTTC.

The CDR3 DNA reads TGCGCCAGCAGTGTCTCAATTTTAAGTGAAAAACTGTTTTTT. It yields the protein CASSVSILSEKLFF. V usage is TRBV10-2 and J usage is TRBJ1-4; no clear D gene. Trimming took off 4 bases at V and 7 bases at J, with 13 bases between the two ends. This CDR3 has 14 residues. Germline loops: CDR1 WSHSY, CDR2 SAAADI.

The V gene is TRBV7-9, the J gene TRBJ1-2, with unresolved D. Germline V gene data show CDR1 as SEHNR and CDR2 as FQNEAQ (reference sequence). The CDR3 sequence is 14 residues long. Between the trimmed V and J ends, which lost 2 bases and 0 bases, there was a span of 7 bases. The CDR3 here is CASSLSNSNYGYTF. The CDR3 bases are TGTGCCAGCAGCTTATCAAATTCTAACTATGGCTACACCTTC. Full variable domain (outside the CDR3, taken from reference TRBV7-9 and TRBJ1-2): DTGVSQNPRHKITKRGQNVTFRCDPISEHNRLYWYRQTLGQGPEFLTYFQNEAQLEKSRLLSDRFSAERPKGSFSTLEIQRTEQGDSAMYLCASSLSNSNYGYTFGSGTRLTVV.

The chain carries TRBV4-3 and TRBJ2-7, with 7 bases lining up with TRBD2. After removal of 0 bases from V and 3 bases from J, the junction contained 2 bases not matched to a gene. This CDR3 spans 14 amino acids. The germline V gene has CDR1 LGHNA and CDR2 YSLEER. The CDR3 DNA reads TGCGCCAGCAGCCAAGATCCTAGCGGCTACGAGCAGTACTTC. Its protein product is CASSQDPSGYEQYF.

This chain joins TRBV27 and TRBJ2-2; D is uncertain. The CDR3 runs 19 residues. With 7 bases removed from V and 3 bases from J, the gap between germline ends came to 27 bases. Germline CDR1 is MNHEY and CDR2 is SMNVEV (reference sequence). This chain's CDR3 is CASTPRSIYLTTDTGELFF. The CDR3 DNA is TGTGCCAGCACCCCGCGGAGTATTTACTTAACTACCGACACCGGGGAGCTGTTTTTT.

The table lists this clone with a count of one. The genes are TRBV5-1 and TRBJ1-2; D is uncertain. V lost 0 bases and J lost 8, with 11 bases in between. The germline gives CDR1 SGHRS, CDR2 YFSETQ. The CDR3 runs 13 residues. CDR3 sequence reads: CASSLDPGAGYTF. In DNA, the CDR3 is TGCGCCAGCAGCTTGGACCCGGGCGCGGGCTACACCTTC.

The rearrangement uses TRBV11-3 and TRBJ2-1; no definite D call. V was clipped by 4 bases and J by 0 bases, with 4 bases between them. CDR1 is SGHNT, CDR2 YENEEA, per germline. The CDR3 has 13 amino acids. As DNA, the CDR3 is TGTGCCAGCAGCTCGAGCTCCTACAATGAGCAGTTCTTC. The encoded protein is CASSSSSYNEQFF.

The rearrangement uses TRBV10-3 and TRBJ1-1, with D tentatively TRBD1 (5 bases). The CDR3 loop spans 15 amino acids. Trimming cost V 7 bases and J 1 base, with 16 bases left between them. CDR1 ENHRY and CDR2 SYGVKD come from the germline V gene. The CDR3 DNA is TGTGCCATCATGAAGACAATTGGGGGGAACACTGAAGCTTTCTTT. Amino acid sequence: CAIMKTIGGNTEAFF.

The chain couples TRBV4-3 to TRBJ2-7, with TRBD1 matching over 10 bases. The junction had 4 bases not matched to a gene; V was cut back by 2 bases and J by 9 bases. CDR3 size: 13 residues. Germline V gene lookup returns CDR1 LGHNA and CDR2 YSLEER. The CDR3, as DNA: TGCGCCAGCAGCCAATCGACAGGGGGCGGGCAGTACTTC. Amino acids: CASSQSTGGGQYF.

The chain is built from TRBV4-1 and TRBJ2-4; D is uncertain. Trimming took 1 base from V and 1 from J, leaving 8 bases between them. The V gene's germline CDR1 is MGHRA and CDR2 YSYEKL. The CDR3 consists of 15 residues. CDR3: CASSQVWDAKNIQYF. For the CDR3, the DNA is TGCGCCAGCAGCCAAGTCTGGGATGCCAAAAACATTCAGTACTTC.

The rearrangement uses TRBV2 and TRBJ2-3; D unresolved. Germline V gives CDR1 SNHLY, CDR2 FYNNEI. V gave up 8 bases and J gave up 1 base, with 13 bases separating them. The CDR3 has 14 amino acids. CDR3 nucleotide sequence: TGTGCCAGCTGGACCAGAGGAGGCACAGATACGCAGTATTTT. It encodes CASWTRGGTDTQYF.

The genes are TRBV4-3 and TRBJ2-7; 9 bases map to TRBD2. Germline CDR1 is LGHNA and CDR2 is YSLEER. The CDR3 has 16 residues. J gave up 3 bases and V 0 bases, and 6 bases lay outside the gene matches. The CDR3 nucleotides are TGCGCCAGCAGCCAAGAATGGGCTAGCGGGAACTACGAGCAGTACTTC. Protein sequence: CASSQEWASGNYEQYF.

The J gene is TRBJ1-1, the V gene TRBV11-1; TRBD1 is a possible D gene (6 bases). The CDR3 contains 14 residues. From germline, CDR1 is SGHAT and CDR2 FQDESV (reference sequence). The germline V and J ends were trimmed by 1 base and 5 bases, with 11 bases remaining between them. The CDR3 DNA sequence: TGTGCCAGCAGCTTAGTGTCGGGGGCTACTGAAGCTTTCTTT. Protein: CASSLVSGATEAFF. The whole variable domain, filled in from reference TRBV11-1 and TRBJ1-1, reads EAEVAQSPRYKITEKSQAVAFWCDPISGHATLYWYRQILGQGPELLVQFQDESVVDDSQLPKDRFSAERLKGVDSTLKIQPAELGDSAMYLCASSLVSGATEAFFGQGTRLTVV.

The genes are TRBV6-6 and TRBJ1-2; possible D gene TRBD1, 6 bases. This CDR3 region has 13 residues. V lost 2 bases and J 6 bases, leaving 10 bases between the germline ends. Germline V gene lookup returns CDR1 MNHNY and CDR2 SVGAGI (reference sequence). CDR3 in amino acids: CASSYAGENGYTF. CDR3 nucleotide sequence: TGTGCCAGCAGTTACGCAGGGGAGAATGGCTACACCTTC.

The V call is TRBV6-1, the J call TRBJ2-7, with a weak D call TRBD1 (6 bases). The germline V and J ends were trimmed by 8 bases and 1 base, with 15 bases remaining between them. This CDR3 has 14 amino acids. In germline, CDR1 is MNHNS, CDR2 SASEGT. Here the CDR3 DNA reads TGTGCCAGCTCACCTTACCAGGGGTCCTACGAGCAGTACTTC. As protein: CASSPYQGSYEQYF.

This clone was detected only once. CDR3 in DNA: TGTGCCAGCAGCAGCTGGGATAGCAATCAGCCCCAGCATTTT. Protein sequence: CASSSWDSNQPQHF. The V gene is TRBV5-4, the J gene TRBJ1-5; no firm D call. CDR1 and CDR2 (germline): SGHNT, YYREEE (reference sequence). Trimming removed 4 bases at V and 0 bases at J, with 8 bases between. This CDR3 contains 14 residues. The full variable domain, with the rest looked up from reference TRBV5-4 and TRBJ1-5, is ETGVTQSPTHLIKTRGQQVTLRCSSQSGHNTVSWYQQALGQGPQFIFQYYREEENGRGNFPPRFSGLQFPNYSSELNVNALELDDSALYLCASSSWDSNQPQHFGDGTRLSIL.